This is a list of T cell receptor beta chains from one sample in a study of CD8+CD57+ T cells in acquired aplastic anemia. TCRdb independently ran MiXCR on the reads; one entry per CDR3 protein. The sample shows about 160,000 distinct CDR3 sequences, about 48% of them seen only once. The specimen was sorted CD4+, CD8+, or CD8+CD57+ T cells (not recorded which) from PBMCs. The receptors were sampled from a human donor in good health. CDR3s include the opening cysteine and the closing phenylalanine or tryptophan. A D gene is named only where the DNA matches it firmly. The size field is filled for only some rows; it gives once, few, many or a size class.

>.|TRBJ2-7|.|TRBV2
CASRVEGTSTYEQYF
TGTGCCAGCCGCGTGGAGGGGACTTCCACCTACGAGCAGTACTTC
>.|TRBJ2-7|TRBD1|TRBV2
CASSEASGTGLLEQYF
TGTGCCAGCAGTGAAGCCTCCGGGACAGGGCTCCTCGAGCAGTACTTC
>once|TRBJ2-7|.|TRBV20-1
CSARDGIYEQYF
TGCAGTGCTAGGGACGGGATCTACGAGCAGTACTTC
>few|TRBJ1-1|.|TRBV2
CASSSSEAFF
TGTGCCAGCAGCTCTAGTGAAGCTTTCTTT
>many|TRBJ2-3|.|TRBV24-1
CATSLAASSTDTQYF
TGTGCCACCAGTTTAGCGGCCTCTAGCACAGATACGCAGTATTTT
>few|TRBJ2-5|TRBD2|TRBV12-3/TRBV12-4
CASRLAGLEETQYF
TGTGCCAGCAGGCTAGCGGGGTTGGAAGAGACCCAGTACTTC
>.|TRBJ2-3|.|TRBV20-1
CSAGGVTDTQYF
TGCAGTGCTGGAGGCGTCACAGATACGCAGTATTTT
>.|TRBJ1-5|.|TRBV7-2
CASSLRFNQPQHF
TGTGCCAGCAGCCTCCGCTTCAATCAGCCCCAGCATTTT
>.|TRBJ1-1|.|TRBV5-4
CASSLRGQGITNTEAFF
TGTGCCAGCAGCTTGAGGGGTCAGGGGATTACGAACACTGAAGCTTTCTTT
>.|TRBJ1-2|.|TRBV7-8
CASSPTGQGVYGYTF
TGTGCCAGCAGCCCTACTGGGCAGGGTGTGTATGGCTACACCTTC
>.|TRBJ2-7|TRBD2|TRBV7-9
CASSFGLVASEQYF
TGTGCCAGCAGCTTCGGACTAGTAGCGTCCGAGCAGTACTTC
>many|TRBJ2-7|.|TRBV6-1
CASKDISRHNSYEQYF
TGTGCCAGCAAGGACATAAGCCGTCACAACTCCTACGAGCAGTACTTC
>many|TRBJ2-7|.|TRBV15
CATSRPQGGYEQYF
TGTGCCACCAGCAGACCCCAGGGGGGATACGAGCAGTACTTC
>many|TRBJ2-2|TRBD1|TRBV20-1
CSARPRWDRGRHGELFF
TGCAGTGCTAGACCACGTTGGGACAGGGGGCGACACGGGGAGCTGTTTTTT
>many|TRBJ2-2|.|TRBV19
CASSILGQYTGELFF
TGTGCCAGTAGTATCTTAGGACAGTACACCGGGGAGCTGTTTTTT
>many|TRBJ1-4|.|TRBV7-2
CASSGRQATNEKLFF
TGTGCCAGCAGCGGGAGACAGGCAACTAATGAAAAACTGTTTTTT
>few|TRBJ2-4|.|TRBV3-1
CASSLSGHKNIQYF
TGTGCCAGCAGCCTATCGGGACATAAAAACATTCAGTACTTC
>many|TRBJ2-7|TRBD2|TRBV20-1
CSATRGSLGSYEQYF
TGCAGTGCAACCCGCGGGAGCCTGGGGTCCTACGAGCAGTACTTC
>many|TRBJ1-2|.|TRBV14
CASSGRRQTNYGYTF
TGTGCCAGCAGCGGGCGACGACAGACGAACTATGGCTACACCTTC
>many|TRBJ2-2|.|TRBV10-3
CAISEFGSTGELFF
TGTGCCATCAGTGAGTTTGGTTCCACCGGGGAGCTGTTTTTT
>.|TRBJ1-1|.|TRBV25-1
CASSPEQGYEAFF
TGTGCCAGTAGTCCGGAGCAGGGTTATGAAGCTTTCTTT
>.|TRBJ2-5|.|TRBV20-1
CSAWGNQETQYF
TGCAGTGCCTGGGGTAACCAAGAGACCCAGTACTTC
>.|TRBJ1-1|.|TRBV7-2
CASSLAVAAWTEAFF
TGTGCCAGCAGCTTAGCGGTCGCGGCGTGGACTGAAGCTTTCTTT
>.|TRBJ2-1|.|TRBV15
CATSRDRGCSYNEQFF
TGTGCCACCAGCAGAGACAGGGGCTGCTCCTACAATGAGCAGTTCTTC
>many|TRBJ2-7|TRBD1|TRBV5-5
CASSSLVGTGSYEQYF
TGTGCCAGCAGCTCCCTCGTTGGGACAGGGAGCTACGAGCAGTACTTC
>many|TRBJ1-4|TRBD1|TRBV5-6
CASSLGQGASEKLFF
TGTGCCAGCAGCTTGGGACAGGGGGCGAGCGAAAAACTGTTTTTT
>few|TRBJ2-1|.|TRBV6-2/TRBV6-3
CASSYRDSWVKNEQFF
TGTGCCAGCAGTTACCGGGACTCGTGGGTGAAGAATGAGCAGTTCTTC
>many|TRBJ2-1|.|TRBV7-9
CASSGGLGGQRNEQFF
TGTGCCAGCAGTGGAGGGTTGGGGGGGCAACGGAATGAGCAGTTCTTC
>.|TRBJ2-7|.|TRBV2
CASSLGLSSYEQYF
TGCGCCAGCAGCCTGGGGTTGAGCTCCTACGAGCAGTACTTC
>.|TRBJ1-2|.|TRBV2
CAGSEALGAPYGYTF
TGTGCCGGCAGTGAAGCGCTAGGGGCCCCTTATGGCTACACCTTC
>many|TRBJ2-5|TRBD2|TRBV12-3/TRBV12-4
CASSPGLAGGETQYF
TGTGCCAGCAGTCCGGGACTAGCAGGAGGAGAGACCCAGTACTTC
>many|TRBJ2-5|TRBD1|TRBV19
CASSTGQGMETQYF
TGTGCCAGTAGTACGGGACAGGGGATGGAGACCCAGTACTTC
>few|TRBJ2-3|TRBD1|TRBV6-2/TRBV6-3
CASSYQAGTGVPDTQYF
TGTGCCAGCAGTTATCAGGCCGGGACAGGGGTCCCAGATACGCAGTATTTT
>many|TRBJ2-7|TRBD2|TRBV6-5
CASSFTSGLAYEQYF
TGTGCCAGCAGTTTTACTAGCGGTCTAGCCTACGAGCAGTACTTC
>few|TRBJ1-4|.|TRBV6-2/TRBV6-3
CASSYSATALFF
TGTGCCAGCAGTTACTCGGCTACGGCCCTGTTTTTT
>many|TRBJ2-1|TRBD2|TRBV5-1
CASSLAAGLAARSEQFF
TGCGCCAGCAGCTTGGCCGCGGGACTAGCTGCCCGCAGTGAGCAGTTCTTC
>.|TRBJ2-7|TRBD1|TRBV19
CASSIGQGSEQYF
TGTGCCAGTAGTATCGGACAGGGCTCCGAGCAGTACTTC
>.|TRBJ2-5|TRBD2|TRBV9
CASSITASGGRETQYF
TGTGCCAGCAGCATCACTGCTAGCGGGGGCCGGGAGACCCAGTACTTC
>once|TRBJ2-7|.|TRBV6-2/TRBV6-3
CASSYKRPYEQYF
TGTGCCAGCAGTTATAAACGACCCTACGAGCAGTACTTC
>.|TRBJ2-5|TRBD2|TRBV10-3
CAISAASGEETQYF
TGTGCCATCAGCGCGGCTAGCGGTGAAGAGACCCAGTACTTC
>many|TRBJ2-7|TRBD1|TRBV19
CASRYRGQEHWRSYEQYF
TGTGCCAGTAGGTATAGGGGACAGGAGCACTGGAGGTCCTACGAGCAGTACTTC
>many|TRBJ2-1|.|TRBV24-1
CATSEAVGEQFF
TGTGCCACCAGTGAGGCGGTGGGTGAGCAGTTCTTC
>few|TRBJ1-3|TRBD1|TRBV4-2
CASSPVSTGGSNTIYF
TGTGCCAGCAGCCCCGTCTCGACAGGGGGTTCGAACACCATATATTTT
>.|TRBJ2-7|TRBD1|TRBV7-8
CASSSGQGAYEQYF
TGTGCCAGCAGCTCGGGACAGGGCGCGTACGAGCAGTACTTC
>.|TRBJ1-5|TRBD1|TRBV2
CASSAWDSLNQPQHF
TGTGCCAGCAGTGCCTGGGACAGTCTCAATCAGCCCCAGCATTTT
>many|TRBJ2-1|TRBD2|TRBV20-1
CSANGLAGDGDEQFF
TGCAGTGCTAATGGACTAGCGGGAGACGGGGATGAGCAGTTCTTC
>many|TRBJ2-7|.|TRBV6-5
CASSSRTTPPLSYEQYF
TGTGCCAGCAGTTCCCGGACTACCCCCCCTCTCTCCTACGAGCAGTACTTC
>many|TRBJ2-1|TRBD2|TRBV10-3
CAISALPREGRNEQFF
TGTGCCATCAGTGCCCTACCGCGGGAGGGCCGCAATGAGCAGTTCTTC
>.|TRBJ1-5|TRBD1|TRBV10-3
CAINRDRDNQPQHF
TGTGCCATTAACCGGGACAGGGACAATCAGCCCCAGCATTTT